The 8 T cell receptor beta chains presented below share a single source sample, sequenced in a study of lymphopenia after photon versus proton radiotherapy. TCRdb's table, derived via immunoSEQ multiplex PCR, lists solely in-frame clones and lacks some. In the table there are more than 20,000 clones, 85% of which are singletons. Sequenced material: peripheral blood, taken from a patient treated with photon-based radiotherapy. These receptors all come from a man aged 30-40 years with gastric cancer.

As for this clone: The conserved closing phenylalanine or tryptophan is absent in this CDR3, likely reflecting a read error. The limits of the CDR3 on the DNA are not certain, so only TCRdb's listed CDR3 is given. The J gene is TRBJ1-2, the V gene TRBV7-7; the D call TRBD1 from the table was never checked on the DNA. Including both end residues, the CDR3 is 9 amino acids long. Looked up from germline, CDR1 is SSHAT and CDR2 is FNYEAQ (reference sequence). The CDR3 reads CALRRGNSQ.

V gene TRBV7-3 combines with J gene TRBJ2-4; D possibly corresponds to TRBD1 (6 bases). The V and J ends lost 1 base and 6 bases respectively, with 10 bases between them. The germline V gene encodes CDR1 SGHTA and CDR2 FQGTGA. The CDR3 consists of 14 residues. CDR3 in amino acids: CASSLMGAGNIQYF. In nucleotides, the CDR3 is TGTGCCAGCAGCTTAATGGGGGCAGGAAACATTCAGTACTTC.

The chain is built from TRBV11-3 and TRBJ2-5, with D perhaps matching TRBD1 or TRBD2 (5 bases each). The CDR3 is 15 residues long. The V end was cut by 1 base, the J end by 0 bases, with 9 bases between. Germline assignment: CDR1 SGHNT and CDR2 YENEEA. The CDR3 region is CASSLGGEYQETQYF. In DNA form, the CDR3 reads TGTGCCAGCAGCTTAGGAGGGGAGTACCAAGAGACCCAGTACTTC.

This chain links TRBV9 with TRBJ2-2, with 10 bases identical to TRBD2. Germline CDR1 reads SGDLS; CDR2 reads YYNGEE. The V segment lost 1 base and the J segment 6 bases; nucleotides outside the gene matches: 9. The CDR3 has 17 residues. Here the CDR3 reads CASSVISLAGVPGELFF. As DNA, the CDR3 is TGTGCCAGCAGCGTAATTAGTCTAGCGGGGGTGCCCGGGGAGCTGTTTTTT.

The chain is built from TRBV7-6 and TRBJ2-1; 8 bases are a match to TRBD2. Trimming cost V 4 bases and J 9 bases; bases outside gene matches: 11. Germline V gene data show CDR1 as SGHVS and CDR2 as FNYEAQ. This CDR3 region has 15 residues. The CDR3 sequence is CASSSQARGGGEQFF. For the CDR3, the DNA is TGTGCCAGCAGCTCCCAAGCTCGGGGGGGTGGTGAGCAGTTCTTC.

The chain combines TRBV7-2 with TRBJ2-5; tentative D call: TRBD1 (5 bases). Looked up from germline, CDR1 is SGHTA and CDR2 is FQGNSA. The CDR3 totals 13 residues. The germline V and J ends were trimmed by 1 base and 5 bases, with 8 bases remaining between them. The CDR3: CASSLEGWETQYF. The CDR3 region has the DNA TGTGCCAGCAGCTTAGAGGGGTGGGAGACCCAGTACTTC.

The chain links TRBV29-1 to TRBJ2-5, with D possibly TRBD1 on 6 matching bases. V lost 6 bases and J lost 3, with 8 bases in between. Germline CDR1 reads SQVTM; CDR2 reads ANQGSEA. The CDR3 extends over 11 amino acids. CDR3 sequence (DNA): TGCAGCGTACCAGGGGAAGAGACCCAGTACTTC. This codes for CSVPGEETQYF. Based on the CDR3 plus reference TRBV29-1 and TRBJ2-5, the full variable domain is SAVISQKPSRDICQRGTSLTIQCQVDSQVTMMFWYRQQPGQSLTLIATANQGSEATYESGFVIDKFPISRPNLTFSTLTVSNMSPEDSSIYLCSVPGEETQYFGPGTRLLVL.

CDR3 amino acids: CASRPGTGDLNTEAFF. The CDR3, as DNA: TGTGCCAGCAGACCCGGGACAGGGGACCTGAACACTGAAGCTTTCTTT. The V and J genes are TRBV7-9 and TRBJ1-1; TRBD1 agrees at 10 bases. The length of the CDR3 is 16 residues. From germline, CDR1 is SEHNR and CDR2 FQNEAQ (reference sequence). V lost 6 bases to trimming and J lost 0 bases; unmatched junction nucleotides: 7.